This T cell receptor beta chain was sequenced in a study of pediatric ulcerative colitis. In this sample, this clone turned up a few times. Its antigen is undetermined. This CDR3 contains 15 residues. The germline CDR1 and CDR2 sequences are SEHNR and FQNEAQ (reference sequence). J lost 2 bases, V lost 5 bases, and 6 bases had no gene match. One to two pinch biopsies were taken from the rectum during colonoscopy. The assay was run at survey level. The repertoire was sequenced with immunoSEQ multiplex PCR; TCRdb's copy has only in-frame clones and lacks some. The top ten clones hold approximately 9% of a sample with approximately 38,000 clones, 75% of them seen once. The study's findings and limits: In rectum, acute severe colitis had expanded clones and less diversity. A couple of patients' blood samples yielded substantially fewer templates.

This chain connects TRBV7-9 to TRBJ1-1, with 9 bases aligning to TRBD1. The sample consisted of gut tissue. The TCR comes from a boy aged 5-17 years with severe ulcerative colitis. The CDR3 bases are TGTGCCAGCAGCCCGAGGGACAGGGTAAACACTGAAGCTTTCTTT. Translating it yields CASSPRDRVNTEAFF.